This TCR beta chain was obtained from a study of technical replicates of blood from several donors. The repertoire was sequenced with immunoSEQ multiplex PCR; TCRdb's copy has only in-frame clones and lacks some. Here the sample spans approximately 81,000 clones, just over 95% being singletons. This receptor was obtained from a human donor in good health. The sample consisted of T cells isolated from PBMCs.

The CDR3 loop is CASVPGQGSYEQYF. CDR3 DNA: TGTGCCAGTGTCCCGGGACAGGGTTCCTACGAGCAGTACTTC. V usage is TRBV19 and J usage is TRBJ2-7; the match to TRBD1 covers 9 bases. Germline assignment: CDR1 LNHDA and CDR2 SQIVND (reference sequence). This CDR3 comprises 14 residues. Trimming took 8 bases from V and 1 from J; bases not matched to a gene: 6.